A selection of T cell receptor beta chains follows, all from one sample in a study of response to subunit inactivated influenza vaccine. Using its own MiXCR run on the RT-PCR reads, TCRdb lists one record per CDR3 protein. Among about 520,000 distinct CDR3 sequences listed, about 25% were seen once. The material sequenced was CD4+ T cells sorted from PBMCs, taken 4 to 6 days after vaccination. The receptors shown here come from a man aged 45-65 years who received an inactivated influenza vaccine. Each CDR3 is given without its conserved first and last residue.

>TRBJ2-3|TRBV12-3/TRBV12-4
ASSLGGGKFDTQY
>TRBJ2-7|TRBV28
ASGTGRFFSYEQY
>TRBJ2-6|TRBV11-1
ASSLGVGGGLSGANVLT
>TRBJ2-7|TRBV7-2
ASSLVETYEQY
>TRBJ1-1|TRBV18
ASSPEAFQGAF
>TRBJ1-4|TRBV6-1
ASTRYGTGGEKLF
>TRBJ1-2|TRBV5-1
ASSFLTPGPTHTNYGYT
>TRBJ2-1|TRBV7-8
ASSSSGNSYNEQF
>TRBJ2-7|TRBV18
ASKRQVDTYEQY
>TRBJ2-2|TRBV3-1
ASSPTLGAGELF
>TRBJ2-1|TRBV24-1
ATSDQTSVDYNEQF
>TRBJ1-2|TRBV5-1
ASGTGTDVNYGYT
>TRBJ1-1|TRBV20-1
SASEGSTEAF
>TRBJ2-5|TRBV30
AWSVNTRETQY
>TRBJ1-6|TRBV4-1
ASSPPNSPLH
>TRBJ2-2|TRBV3-1
ASARSGELF
>TRBJ1-6|TRBV4-2
ASSPLPQGAFNSPLH
>TRBJ2-3|TRBV4-3
ASSQALLAMATDTQY
>TRBJ1-1|TRBV6-5
ASSYATGSTEAF
>TRBJ2-3|TRBV4-1
ASSQMAGKVSDTQY
>TRBJ1-6|TRBV20-1
SASPGTVNSPLH
>TRBJ2-5|TRBV7-2
ASARAPASQETQY